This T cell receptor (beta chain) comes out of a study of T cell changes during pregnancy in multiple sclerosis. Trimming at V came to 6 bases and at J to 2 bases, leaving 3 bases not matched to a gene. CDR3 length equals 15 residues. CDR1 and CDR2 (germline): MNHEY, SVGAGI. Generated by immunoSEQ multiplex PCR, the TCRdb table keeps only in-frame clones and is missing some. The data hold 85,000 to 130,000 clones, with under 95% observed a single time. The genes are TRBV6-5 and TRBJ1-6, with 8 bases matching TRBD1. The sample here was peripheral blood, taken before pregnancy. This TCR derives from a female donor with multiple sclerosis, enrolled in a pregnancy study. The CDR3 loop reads CASSRTGPYNSPLHF. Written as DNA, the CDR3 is TGTGCCAGCAGCCGGACAGGGCCCTATAATTCACCCCTCCACTTT.